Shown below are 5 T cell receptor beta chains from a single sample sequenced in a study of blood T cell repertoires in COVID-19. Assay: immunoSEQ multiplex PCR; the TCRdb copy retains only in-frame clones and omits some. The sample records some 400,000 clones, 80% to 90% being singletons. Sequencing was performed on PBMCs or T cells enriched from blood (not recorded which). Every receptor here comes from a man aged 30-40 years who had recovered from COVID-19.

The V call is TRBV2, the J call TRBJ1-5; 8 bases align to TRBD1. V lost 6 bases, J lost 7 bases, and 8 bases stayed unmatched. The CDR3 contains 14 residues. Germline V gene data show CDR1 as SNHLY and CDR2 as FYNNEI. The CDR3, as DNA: TGTGCCAGCAGCCAACAGGGGGTTGGACAGCCCCAGCATTTT. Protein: CASSQQGVGQPQHF.

The CDR3 DNA is TGTGCCAGCAACCAGGGAGGTAGCGCTGAAGCTTTCTTT. Its translation is CASNQGGSAEAFF. This rearrangement joins TRBV28 to TRBJ1-1, with D perhaps matching TRBD1 (5 bases). CDR3 length equals 13 residues. Trimming took off 7 bases at V and 6 bases at J, with 15 bases between the two ends. The germline CDR1 and CDR2 sequences are MDHEN and SYDVKM.

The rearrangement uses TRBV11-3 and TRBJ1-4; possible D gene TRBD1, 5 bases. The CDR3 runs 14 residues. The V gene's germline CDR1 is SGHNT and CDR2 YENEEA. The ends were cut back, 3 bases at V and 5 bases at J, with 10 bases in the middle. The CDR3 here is CASSFLTVNEKLFF. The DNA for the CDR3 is TGTGCCAGCAGCTTTTTGACAGTAAATGAAAAACTGTTTTTT.

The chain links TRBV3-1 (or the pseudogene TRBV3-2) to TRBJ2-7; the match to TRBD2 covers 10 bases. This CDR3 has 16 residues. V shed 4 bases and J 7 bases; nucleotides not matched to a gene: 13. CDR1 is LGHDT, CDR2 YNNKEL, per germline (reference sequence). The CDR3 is CASSRSLRLAGVEQYF. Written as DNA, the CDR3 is TGTGCCAGCAGCCGCAGCCTACGGCTAGCGGGAGTTGAGCAGTACTTC.

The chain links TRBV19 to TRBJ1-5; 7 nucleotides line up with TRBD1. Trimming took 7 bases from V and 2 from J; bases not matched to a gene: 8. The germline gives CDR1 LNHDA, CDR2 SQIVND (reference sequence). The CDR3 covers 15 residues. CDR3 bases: TGTGCCAGTAAGGGGGCAGTTGAGGGCAATCAGCCCCAGCATTTT. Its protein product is CASKGAVEGNQPQHF.